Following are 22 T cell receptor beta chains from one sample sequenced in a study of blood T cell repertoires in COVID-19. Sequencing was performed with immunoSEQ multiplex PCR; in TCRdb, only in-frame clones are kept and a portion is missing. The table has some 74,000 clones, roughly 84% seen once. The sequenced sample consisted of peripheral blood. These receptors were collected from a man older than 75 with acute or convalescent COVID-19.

Here the CDR3 DNA reads TGCGCCAGCAGCACTAGGGACAGTCGCACCGGGGAGCTGTTTTTT. This translates into CASSTRDSRTGELFF. The chain employs TRBV5-1 and TRBJ2-2; 7 positions agree with TRBD1. The germline V gene encodes CDR1 SGHRS and CDR2 YFSETQ. V shed 4 bases and J 4 bases; nucleotides not matched to a gene: 7. This CDR3 spans 15 amino acids.

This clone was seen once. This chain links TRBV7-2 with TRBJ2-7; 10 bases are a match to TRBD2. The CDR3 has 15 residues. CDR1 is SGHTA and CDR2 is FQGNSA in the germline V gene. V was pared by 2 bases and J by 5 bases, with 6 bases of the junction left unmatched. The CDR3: CASSLILAGLHEQYF. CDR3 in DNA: TGTGCCAGCAGCTTAATACTAGCGGGACTACACGAGCAGTACTTC.

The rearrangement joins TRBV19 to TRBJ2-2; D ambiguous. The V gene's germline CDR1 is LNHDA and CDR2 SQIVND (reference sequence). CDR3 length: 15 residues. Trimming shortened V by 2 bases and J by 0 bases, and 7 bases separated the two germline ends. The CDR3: CASSITDTNTGELFF. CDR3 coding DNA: TGTGCCAGTAGTATAACAGATACGAACACCGGGGAGCTGTTTTTT.

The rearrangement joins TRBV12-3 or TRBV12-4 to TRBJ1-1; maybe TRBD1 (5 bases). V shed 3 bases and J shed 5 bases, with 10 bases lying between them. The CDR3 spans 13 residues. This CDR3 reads CASSLQGRTEAFF. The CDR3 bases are TGTGCCAGCAGTTTGCAGGGCAGAACTGAAGCTTTCTTT.

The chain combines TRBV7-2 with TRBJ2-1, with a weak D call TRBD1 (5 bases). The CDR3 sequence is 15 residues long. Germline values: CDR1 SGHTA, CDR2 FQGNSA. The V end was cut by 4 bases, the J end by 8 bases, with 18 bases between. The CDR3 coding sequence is TGTGCCAGCAGCTCAAGGACATTTGCAGGCGATGAGCAGTTCTTC. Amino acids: CASSSRTFAGDEQFF.

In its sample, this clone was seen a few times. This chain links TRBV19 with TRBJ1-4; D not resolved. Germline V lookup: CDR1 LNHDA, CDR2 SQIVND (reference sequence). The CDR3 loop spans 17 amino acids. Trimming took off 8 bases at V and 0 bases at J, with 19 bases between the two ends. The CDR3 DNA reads TGTGCCAGTGGAACGGCGGGGATTGGCGCAACTAATGAAAAACTGTTTTTT. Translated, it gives CASGTAGIGATNEKLFF.

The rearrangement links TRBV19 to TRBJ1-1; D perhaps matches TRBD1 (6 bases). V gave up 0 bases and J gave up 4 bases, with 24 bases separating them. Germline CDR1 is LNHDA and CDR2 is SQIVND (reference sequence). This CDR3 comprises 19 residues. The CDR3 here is CASSIDPRPGAIGITEAFF. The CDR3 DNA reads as TGTGCCAGTAGTATAGATCCCCGGCCAGGGGCCATAGGGATCACTGAAGCTTTCTTT.

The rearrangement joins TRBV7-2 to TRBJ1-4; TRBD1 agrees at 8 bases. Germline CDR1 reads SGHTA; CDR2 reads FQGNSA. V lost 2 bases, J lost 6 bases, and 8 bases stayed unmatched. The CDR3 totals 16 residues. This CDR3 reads CASSLQPTGVDEKLFF. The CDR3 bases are TGTGCCAGCAGCTTACAGCCGACAGGGGTCGATGAAAAACTGTTTTTT.

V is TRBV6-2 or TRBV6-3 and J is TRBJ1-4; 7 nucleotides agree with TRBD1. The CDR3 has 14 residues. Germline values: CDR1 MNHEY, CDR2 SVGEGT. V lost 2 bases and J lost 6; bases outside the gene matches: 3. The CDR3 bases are TGTGCCAGCAGTTACCTTGGGACAGATGAAAAACTGTTTTTT. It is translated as CASSYLGTDEKLFF.

CDR3 region: CASSSGQDTGELFF. In DNA form, the CDR3 reads TGTGCCAGCAGTTCTGGACAGGACACCGGGGAGCTGTTTTTT. The V call is TRBV6-2 or TRBV6-3, the J call TRBJ2-2; 7 nucleotides agree with TRBD1. CDR1 is MNHEY and CDR2 is SVGEGT in the germline V gene. The ends lost 4 bases at V and 3 bases at J; junction bases unmatched: 2. The CDR3 runs 14 residues.

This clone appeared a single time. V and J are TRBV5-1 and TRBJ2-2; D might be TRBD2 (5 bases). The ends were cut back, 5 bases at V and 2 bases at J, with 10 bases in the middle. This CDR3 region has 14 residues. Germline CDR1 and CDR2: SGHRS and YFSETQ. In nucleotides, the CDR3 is TGCGCCAGCAGTCGGGATCCTAACACCGGGGAGCTGTTTTTT. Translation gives CASSRDPNTGELFF. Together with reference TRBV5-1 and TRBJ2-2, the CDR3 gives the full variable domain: KAGVTQTPRYLIKTRGQQVTLSCSPISGHRSVSWYQQTPGQGLQFLFEYFSETQRNKGNFPGRFSGRQFSNSRSEMNVSTLELGDSALYLCASSRDPNTGELFFGEGSRLTVL.

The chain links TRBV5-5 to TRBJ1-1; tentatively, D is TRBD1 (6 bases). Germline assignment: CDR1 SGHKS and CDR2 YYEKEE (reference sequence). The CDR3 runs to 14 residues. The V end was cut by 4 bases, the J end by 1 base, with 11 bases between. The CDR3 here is CASSIVGGNTEAFF. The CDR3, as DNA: TGTGCCAGCAGCATCGTAGGGGGGAACACTGAAGCTTTCTTT.

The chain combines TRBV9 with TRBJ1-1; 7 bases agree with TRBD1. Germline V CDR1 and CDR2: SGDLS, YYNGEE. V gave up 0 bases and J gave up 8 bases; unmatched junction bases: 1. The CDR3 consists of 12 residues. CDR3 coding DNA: TGTGCCAGCAGCGTAGGGACAGGCGAAGCTTTCTTT. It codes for CASSVGTGEAFF.

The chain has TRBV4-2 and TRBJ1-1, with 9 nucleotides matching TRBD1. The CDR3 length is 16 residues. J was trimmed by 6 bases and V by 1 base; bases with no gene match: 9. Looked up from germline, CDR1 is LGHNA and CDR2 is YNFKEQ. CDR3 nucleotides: TGTGCCAGCAGCCAAGCGGGAACAGGGGGCGATCCTGAAGCTTTCTTT. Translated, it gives CASSQAGTGGDPEAFF.

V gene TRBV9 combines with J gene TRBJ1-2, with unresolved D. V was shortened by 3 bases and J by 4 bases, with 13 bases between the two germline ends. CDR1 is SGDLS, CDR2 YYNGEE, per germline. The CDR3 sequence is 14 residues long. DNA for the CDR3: TGTGCCAGCAGCGCCCCCCGTGGGCTCTATGGCTACACCTTC. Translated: CASSAPRGLYGYTF.

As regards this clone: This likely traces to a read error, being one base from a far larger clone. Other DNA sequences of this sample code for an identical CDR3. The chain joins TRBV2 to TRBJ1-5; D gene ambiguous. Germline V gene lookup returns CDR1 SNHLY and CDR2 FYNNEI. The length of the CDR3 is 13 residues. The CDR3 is CASCDGGVQPQHF. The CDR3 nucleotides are TGTGCCAGCTGTGACGGCGGCGTACAGCCCCAGCATTTT.

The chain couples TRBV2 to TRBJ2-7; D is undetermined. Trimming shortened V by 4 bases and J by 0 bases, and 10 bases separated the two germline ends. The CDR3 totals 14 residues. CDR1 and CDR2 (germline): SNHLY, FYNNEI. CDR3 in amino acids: CASSGLKSSYEQYF. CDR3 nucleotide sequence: TGTGCCAGCAGTGGCCTCAAGAGCTCCTACGAGCAGTACTTC.

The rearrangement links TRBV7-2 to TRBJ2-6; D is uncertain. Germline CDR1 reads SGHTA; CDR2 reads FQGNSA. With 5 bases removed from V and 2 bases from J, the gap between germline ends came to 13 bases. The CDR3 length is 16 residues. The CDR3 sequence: CASSQSVVTGANVLTF. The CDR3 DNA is TGTGCCAGCAGCCAAAGTGTAGTCACTGGGGCCAACGTCCTGACTTTC.

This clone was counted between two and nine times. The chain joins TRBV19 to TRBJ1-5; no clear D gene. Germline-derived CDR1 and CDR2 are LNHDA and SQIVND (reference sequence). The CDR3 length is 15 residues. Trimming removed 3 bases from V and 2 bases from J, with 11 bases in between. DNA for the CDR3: TGTGCCAGTAGTATTCCGGAGTGGGGCAATCAGCCCCAGCATTTT. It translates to CASSIPEWGNQPQHF.

Written as DNA, the CDR3 is TGTGCCAGCAGTTTATGGGGACAGTCGGTCGGGGAGCTGTTTTTT. Translating it yields CASSLWGQSVGELFF. This chain links TRBV28 with TRBJ2-2; TRBD1 agrees at 7 bases. The V gene end was trimmed by 0 bases and the J gene end by 7 bases; junction bases not matched to a gene: 5. The CDR3 loop spans 15 amino acids. In germline, CDR1 is MDHEN, CDR2 SYDVKM.

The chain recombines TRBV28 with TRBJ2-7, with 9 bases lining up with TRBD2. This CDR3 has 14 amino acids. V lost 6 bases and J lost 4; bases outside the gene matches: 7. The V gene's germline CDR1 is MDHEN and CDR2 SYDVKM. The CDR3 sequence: CASRYSGRGYEQYF. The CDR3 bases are TGTGCCAGCAGATATAGCGGGAGAGGGTACGAGCAGTACTTC.

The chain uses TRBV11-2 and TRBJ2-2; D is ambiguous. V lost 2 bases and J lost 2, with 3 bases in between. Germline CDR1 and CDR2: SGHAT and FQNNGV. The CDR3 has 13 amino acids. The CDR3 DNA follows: TGTGCCAGCAGCTTAAGCAACACCGGGGAGCTGTTTTTT. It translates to CASSLSNTGELFF.